A selection of T cell receptor beta chains follows, all from one sample in a study of cytomegalovirus exposure and HLA in healthy donors. The protocol was immunoSEQ multiplex PCR, while the TCRdb copy is restricted to in-frame clones and leaves out a portion. The data hold some 200,000 clones, with about three quarters observed a single time. Sample: PBMCs. These receptor sequences come from a young man in good health and CMV-seronegative. Both conserved end residues are part of each CDR3. A D gene is named only where the DNA matches it firmly. Expanded clones are given a class, and other clones once, few, many or no size at all.

TRBV5-1	TRBJ2-7	14	TRBD1	.	CASSLTGENYEQYF	TGCGCCAGCAGCTTGACAGGGGAAAACTACGAGCAGTACTTC
TRBV6-6	TRBJ2-2	14	TRBD1	.	CASSGTGNTGELFF	TGTGCCAGCTCCGGGACAGGGAACACCGGGGAGCTGTTTTTT
TRBV7-8	TRBJ2-7	17	TRBD2	.	CASILGLAGEALFEQYF	TGTGCCAGCATCCTGGGACTAGCGGGGGAGGCGCTGTTCGAGCAGTACTTC
TRBV2	TRBJ2-3	15	TRBD1	.	CASQEGQGGSDTQYF	TGTGCCTCCCAGGAAGGACAGGGCGGCTCGGATACGCAGTATTTT
TRBV4-2	TRBJ1-2	16	.	.	CASSQDGGWAAHGYTF	TGTGCCAGCAGCCAAGATGGGGGGTGGGCCGCGCATGGCTACACCTTC
TRBV6-6	TRBJ1-3	16	.	many	CASSYTVQGLGNTIYF	TGTGCCAGCAGTTATACCGTACAGGGTTTGGGAAACACCATATATTTT
TRBV6-5	TRBJ1-3	15	.	once	CASWSTAASGNTIYF	TGTGCCAGTTGGAGCACCGCTGCCTCTGGAAACACCATATATTTT
TRBV9	TRBJ1-1	15	TRBD1	.	CASSSGGEGNTEAFF	TGTGCCAGCAGCTCAGGGGGCGAGGGAAACACTGAAGCTTTCTTT
TRBV18	TRBJ2-1	16	TRBD2	.	CASSPRGREAHNEQFF	TGTGCCAGCTCACCACGAGGGAGGGAGGCCCACAATGAGCAGTTCTTC
TRBV11-2	TRBJ2-7	14	.	.	CASSLFGQTYEQYF	TGTGCCAGCAGCTTATTCGGACAGACCTACGAGCAGTACTTC
TRBV11-3	TRBJ2-3	17	TRBD2	once	CASSLGAGGPGTDTQYF	TGTGCCAGCAGCTTAGGAGCGGGGGGGCCGGGCACAGATACGCAGTATTTT
TRBV2	TRBJ2-7	16	TRBD1	.	CASRTDRGVRAYEQYF	TGTGCCAGCAGAACTGACAGGGGCGTAAGAGCCTACGAGCAGTACTTC
TRBV7-2	TRBJ2-1	15	.	.	CASSSRRVPGREQFF	TGTGCCAGCAGCTCGCGGAGAGTCCCCGGTCGGGAGCAGTTCTTC
TRBV14	TRBJ2-7	15	TRBD2	once	CASSQVAGVDYEQYF	TGTGCCAGCAGCCAAGTCGCGGGAGTGGACTACGAGCAGTACTTC
TRBV9	TRBJ2-3	13	.	.	CASSVGGIDTQYF	TGTGCCAGCAGCGTAGGAGGGATCGATACGCAGTATTTT
TRBV2	TRBJ2-2	15	.	.	CASKPQVPSTGELFF	TGTGCCAGCAAACCACAGGTGCCCAGCACCGGGGAGCTGTTTTTT
TRBV18	TRBJ2-3	13	.	once	CASSLHSTDTQYF	TGTGCCAGCTCACTCCATAGCACAGATACGCAGTATTTT
TRBV29-1	TRBJ1-2	12	.	.	CSVDRQDYGYTF	TGCAGCGTCGACCGACAGGACTATGGCTACACCTTC
TRBV6-4	TRBJ2-1	13	.	.	CASSDGPSNEQFF	TGTGCCAGCAGTGACGGGCCATCCAATGAGCAGTTCTTC
TRBV9	TRBJ2-4	13	TRBD1	once	CASSARGLDIQYF	TGTGCCAGCAGCGCCAGGGGGTTGGACATTCAGTACTTC
TRBV6-1	TRBJ1-2	14	.	once	CASSDRGARDGYTF	TGTGCCAGCAGTGACCGGGGGGCGCGGGATGGCTACACCTTC
TRBV6-5	TRBJ1-2	14	.	.	CASSYGRNNYGYTF	TGTGCCAGCAGTTACGGCAGGAACAACTATGGCTACACCTTC
TRBV6-1	TRBJ2-1	16	.	.	CASSGGDSLSYNEQFF	TGTGCCAGCAGTGGGGGGGACAGCTTATCCTACAATGAGCAGTTCTTC
TRBV2	TRBJ1-5	18	.	.	CASSPTGTKGWVGQPQHF	TGTGCCAGCAGCCCTACCGGGACAAAGGGCTGGGTGGGTCAGCCCCAGCATTTT
TRBV6-1	TRBJ2-5	13	.	.	CASGRRDQETQYF	TGTGCCAGCGGTAGACGGGACCAAGAGACCCAGTACTTC
TRBV5-1	TRBJ1-1	16	TRBD1	.	CASSPHRTGPDTEAFF	TGCGCCAGCAGCCCTCACAGGACAGGGCCTGACACTGAAGCTTTCTTT
TRBV7-8	TRBJ1-1	13	.	once	CASSSTGNTEAFF	TGTGCCAGCAGCTCTACAGGGAACACTGAAGCTTTCTTT
TRBV19	TRBJ2-5	15	TRBD1	.	CASRGGTGKVETQYF	TGTGCCAGTAGGGGCGGGACAGGGAAGGTAGAGACCCAGTACTTC
TRBV28	TRBJ2-7	15	TRBD2	.	CASTSGRAFGYEQYF	TGTGCCAGCACTAGCGGGAGGGCCTTCGGTTACGAGCAGTACTTC
TRBV10-3	TRBJ2-1	13	.	.	CAISGLEYNEQFF	TGTGCCATCAGTGGGTTGGAGTACAATGAGCAGTTCTTC
TRBV7-8	TRBJ2-2	16	TRBD2	.	CASSLRLAGGVRELFF	TGTGCCAGCAGCTTACGGCTGGCGGGAGGGGTCCGGGAGCTGTTTTTT
TRBV2	TRBJ2-3	15	TRBD1	.	CASSARQGKTDTQYF	TGTGCCAGCAGTGCCCGACAGGGTAAGACAGATACGCAGTATTTT